This T cell receptor beta chain was sequenced during a study of T-cell reconstitution after alpha-beta-depleted transplantation in children listed by TCRdb under 2016. Turning to the overall study: Using TCR repertoire profiling, the study followed T-cell immune reconstitution in a quantitative way in children after TCRalphabeta/CD19-depleted allogeneic hematopoietic cell transplantation.

The CDR3, cysteine through phenylalanine, is 15 amino acids long. The kept DNA is CDR3 alone, 45 bases in frame from the first base. The germline V gene gives CDR1 as SGHRS and CDR2 as YFSETQ. Cut back by 0 bases and 5 bases, the V and J ends lie 11 bases apart. This clonotype was recorded at least ten times. Its antigen is unknown. Base qualities are not recorded, but no much larger clone differs from it by a single base. Library prep was done by PCR. Reads for this sample came from an Illumina HiSeq 2500. TCR libraries were prepared with molecular barcoding, using unique molecular identifiers to normalize TCRbeta repertoire quantification. The raw public data were reprocessed by TCRdb itself: fastp quality trimming at Q25, MiXCR clonotype calling, in-frame beta chains only. Rows merge per CDR3 protein into single entries with the most common DNA and genes. The sample data list more than 90,000 distinct CDR3 sequences, and 7% to 10% of these were observed just once. In total, the top ten clones hold roughly 6.9% of the sample.

The specimen comprised PBMCs from the stem cell graft donor, sampled from the stem cell graft. This TCR was recovered from a human donor who donated a stem cell graft to a child with congenital amegakaryocytic thrombocytopenia. This receptor chain uses TRBV5-1 and TRBJ2-2; the D gene is perhaps TRBD2, on 7 matching bases. The CDR3 corresponds to CASSLVGGLTGELFF. The base sequence is TGCGCCAGCAGCTTGGTCGGGGGGCTGACCGGGGAGCTGTTTTTT.